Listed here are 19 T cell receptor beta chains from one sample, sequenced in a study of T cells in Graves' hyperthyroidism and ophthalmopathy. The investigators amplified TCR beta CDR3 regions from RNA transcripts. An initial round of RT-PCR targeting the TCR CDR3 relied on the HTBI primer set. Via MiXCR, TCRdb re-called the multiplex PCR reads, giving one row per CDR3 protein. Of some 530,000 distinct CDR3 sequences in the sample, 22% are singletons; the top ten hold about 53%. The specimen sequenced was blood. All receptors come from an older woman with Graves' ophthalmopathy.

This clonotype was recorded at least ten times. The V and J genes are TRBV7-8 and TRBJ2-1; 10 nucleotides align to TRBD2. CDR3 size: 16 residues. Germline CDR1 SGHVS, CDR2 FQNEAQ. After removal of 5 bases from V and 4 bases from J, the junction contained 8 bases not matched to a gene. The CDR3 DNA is TGTGCCAGCAGCCAGCAACTAGCGGGAACATACAATGAGCAGTTCTTC. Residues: CASSQQLAGTYNEQFF.

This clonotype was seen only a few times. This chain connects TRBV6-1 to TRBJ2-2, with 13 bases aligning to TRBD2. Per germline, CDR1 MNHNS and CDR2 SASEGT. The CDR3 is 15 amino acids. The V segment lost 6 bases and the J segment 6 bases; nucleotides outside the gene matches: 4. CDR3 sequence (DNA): TGTGCCAGCAGCCAACTAGCGGGAGGGCCCGGGGAGCTGTTTTTT. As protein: CASSQLAGGPGELFF.

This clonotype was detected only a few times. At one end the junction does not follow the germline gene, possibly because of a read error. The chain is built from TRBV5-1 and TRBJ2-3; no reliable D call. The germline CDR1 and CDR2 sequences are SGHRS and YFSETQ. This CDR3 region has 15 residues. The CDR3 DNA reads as TGCGCCAGCAGATTGGAAAGGCGGAACACAGATACGCAGTATTTT. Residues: CASRLERRNTDTQYF.

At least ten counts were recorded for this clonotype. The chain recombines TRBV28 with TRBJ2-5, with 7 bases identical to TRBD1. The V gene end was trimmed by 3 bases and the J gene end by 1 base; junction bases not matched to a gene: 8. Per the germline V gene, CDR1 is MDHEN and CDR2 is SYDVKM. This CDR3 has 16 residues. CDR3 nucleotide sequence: TGTGCCAGCAGTTTTCTCCCGGGACAGCCCCAAGAGACCCAGTACTTC. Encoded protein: CASSFLPGQPQETQYF.

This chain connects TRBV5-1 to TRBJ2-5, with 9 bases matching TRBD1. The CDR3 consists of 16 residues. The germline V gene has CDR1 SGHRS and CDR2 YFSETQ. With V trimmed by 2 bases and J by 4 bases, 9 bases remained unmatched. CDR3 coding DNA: TGCGCCAGCAGCTTTGGTATCCGGACAGGGGTAGAGACCCAGTACTTC. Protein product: CASSFGIRTGVETQYF.

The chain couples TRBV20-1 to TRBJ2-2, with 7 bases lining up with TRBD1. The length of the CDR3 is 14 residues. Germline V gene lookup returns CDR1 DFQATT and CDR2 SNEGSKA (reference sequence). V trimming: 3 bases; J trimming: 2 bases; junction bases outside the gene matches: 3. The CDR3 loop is CSASRDRNTGELFF. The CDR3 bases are TGCAGTGCTAGCCGGGACAGAAACACCGGGGAGCTGTTTTTT.

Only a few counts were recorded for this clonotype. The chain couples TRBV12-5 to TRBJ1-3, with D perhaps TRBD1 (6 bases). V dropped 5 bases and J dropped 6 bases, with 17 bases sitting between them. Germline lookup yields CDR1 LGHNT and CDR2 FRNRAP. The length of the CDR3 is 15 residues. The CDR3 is CASGPPGHGANTIYF. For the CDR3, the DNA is TGTGCTAGTGGTCCGCCGGGACACGGAGCAAACACCATATATTTT.

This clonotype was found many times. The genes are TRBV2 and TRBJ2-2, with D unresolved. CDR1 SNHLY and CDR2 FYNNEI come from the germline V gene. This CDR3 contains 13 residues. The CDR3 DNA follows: TGTGCTGCAAATTCGGCGAGCACCGGGGAGCTGTTTTTT. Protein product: CAANSASTGELFF.

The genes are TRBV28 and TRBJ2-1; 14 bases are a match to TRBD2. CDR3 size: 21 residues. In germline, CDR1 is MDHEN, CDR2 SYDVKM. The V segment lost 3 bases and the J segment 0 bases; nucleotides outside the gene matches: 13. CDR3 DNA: TGTGCCAGCAGTTTTATTGGCCCGGGACTAGCGGGAGACGCCTCCTACAATGAGCAGTTCTTC. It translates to CASSFIGPGLAGDASYNEQFF.

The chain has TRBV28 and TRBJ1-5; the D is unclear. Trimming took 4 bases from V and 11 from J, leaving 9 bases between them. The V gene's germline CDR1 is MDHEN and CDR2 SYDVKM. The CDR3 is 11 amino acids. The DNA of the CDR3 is TGTGCCAGCAGTTCCCCTAGAGCCCAGCATTTT. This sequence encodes CASSSPRAQHF.

In DNA, the CDR3 is TGTGCCAGCAGCCAGGGACCGGACCTCTACACCTTC. It is translated as CASSQGPDLYTF. V and J are TRBV11-2 and TRBJ1-2, with D possibly being TRBD1 (5 bases). The V end was cut by 5 bases, the J end by 10 bases, with 14 bases between. Germline assignment: CDR1 SGHAT and CDR2 FQNNGV. There are 12 residues in the CDR3.

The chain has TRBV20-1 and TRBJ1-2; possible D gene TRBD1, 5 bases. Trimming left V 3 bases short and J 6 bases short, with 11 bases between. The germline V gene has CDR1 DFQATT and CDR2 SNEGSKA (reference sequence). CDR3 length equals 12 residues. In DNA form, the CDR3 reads TGCAGTGCTAGCCCAGGGCGGCATGGCTACACCTTC. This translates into CSASPGRHGYTF.

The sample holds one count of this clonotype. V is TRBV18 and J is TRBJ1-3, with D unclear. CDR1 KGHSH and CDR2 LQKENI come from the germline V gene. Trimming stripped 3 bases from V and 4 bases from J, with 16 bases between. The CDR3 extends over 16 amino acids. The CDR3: CASSPPVGLYGNTIYF. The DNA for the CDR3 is TGTGCCAGCTCACCCCCTGTAGGATTGTACGGAAACACCATATATTTT.

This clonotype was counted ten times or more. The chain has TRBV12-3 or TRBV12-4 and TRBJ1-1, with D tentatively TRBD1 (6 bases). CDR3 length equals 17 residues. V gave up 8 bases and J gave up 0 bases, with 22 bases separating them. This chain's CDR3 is CASVPGGAGELNTEAFF. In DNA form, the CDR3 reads TGTGCCAGCGTTCCCGGCGGGGCAGGGGAATTGAACACTGAAGCTTTCTTT.

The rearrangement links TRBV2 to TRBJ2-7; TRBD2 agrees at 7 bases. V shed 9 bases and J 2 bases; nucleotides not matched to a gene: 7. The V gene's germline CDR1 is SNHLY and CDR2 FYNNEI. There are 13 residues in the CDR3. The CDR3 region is CARKSGDTYEQYF. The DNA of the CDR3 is TGTGCCAGAAAAAGCGGGGATACCTACGAGCAGTACTTC.

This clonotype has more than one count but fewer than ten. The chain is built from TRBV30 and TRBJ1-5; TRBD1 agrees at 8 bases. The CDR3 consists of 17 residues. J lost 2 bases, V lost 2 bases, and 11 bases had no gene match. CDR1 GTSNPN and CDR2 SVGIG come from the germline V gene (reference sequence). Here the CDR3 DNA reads TGTGCCTGGAGTTCGGGAGGACAGGGTGTTCGCAATCAGCCCCAGCATTTT. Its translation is CAWSSGGQGVRNQPQHF.

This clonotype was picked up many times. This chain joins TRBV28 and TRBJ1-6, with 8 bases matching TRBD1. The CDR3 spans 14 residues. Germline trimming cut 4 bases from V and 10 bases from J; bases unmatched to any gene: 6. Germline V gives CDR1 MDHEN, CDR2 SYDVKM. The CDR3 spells CASSSGQGGSPLHF. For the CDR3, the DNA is TGTGCCAGCAGTTCCGGACAGGGAGGCTCACCCCTCCACTTT.

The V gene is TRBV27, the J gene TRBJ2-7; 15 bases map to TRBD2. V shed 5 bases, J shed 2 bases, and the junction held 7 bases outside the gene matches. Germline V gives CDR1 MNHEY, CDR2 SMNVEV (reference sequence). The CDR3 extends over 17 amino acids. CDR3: CASSRGLAGGSTYEQYF. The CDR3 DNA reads TGTGCCAGCAGTCGGGGACTAGCGGGAGGTAGTACCTACGAGCAGTACTTC.

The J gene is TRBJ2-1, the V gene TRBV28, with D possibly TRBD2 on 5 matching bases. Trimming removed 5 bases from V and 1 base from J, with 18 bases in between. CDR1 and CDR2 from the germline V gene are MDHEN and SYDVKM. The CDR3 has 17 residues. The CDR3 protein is CASSGLADYPSYNEQFF. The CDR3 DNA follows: TGTGCCAGCAGTGGGCTAGCAGACTACCCTTCCTACAATGAGCAGTTCTTC.